This T cell receptor (beta chain) was recovered during a study of T cell responses to AZD1222 COVID-19 vaccine. At the level of the study: Combined were second doses at about 4 or about 12 weeks. General observations from the study: Donors were chiefly white British, with a greater number of females, and clonal diversity was perhaps underestimated. Nearly half of the spike-specific TCRs reportedly recognize variant regions that carry no mutations. Spike as a whole was targeted by vaccine-associated CD4 TCRs, dominant at 160-218 and 743-854.

TCRdb's copy holds only in-frame clones and misses some; the assay was immunoSEQ multiplex PCR. Found here are about 120,000 clones, roughly 85% of them singletons; the top ten hold about 3%. The V end was cut by 0 bases, the J end by 4 bases, with 13 bases between. This CDR3 has 15 residues. Germline assignment: CDR1 SGDLS and CDR2 YYNGEE. Turning to this clone: Its antigen remains unidentified.

This rearrangement joins TRBV9 to TRBJ1-2, with D possibly being TRBD1 (5 bases). This TCR was sampled from an adult in good health. The sequenced sample was peripheral blood, obtained on day 0 of AZD1222 vaccination. CDR3 nucleotides: TGTGCCAGCAGCGTAGACGTAGGGGAGGCCTATGGCTACACCTTC. Its protein product is CASSVDVGEAYGYTF.